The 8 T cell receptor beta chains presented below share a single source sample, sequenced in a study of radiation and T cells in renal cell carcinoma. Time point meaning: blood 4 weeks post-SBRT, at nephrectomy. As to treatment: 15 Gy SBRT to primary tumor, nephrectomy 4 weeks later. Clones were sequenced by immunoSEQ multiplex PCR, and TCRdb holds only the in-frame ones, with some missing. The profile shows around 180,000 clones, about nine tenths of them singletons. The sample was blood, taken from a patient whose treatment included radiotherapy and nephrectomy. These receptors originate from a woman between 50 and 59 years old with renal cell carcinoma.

The CDR3 DNA reads as TGCACCAGCCGAGCCCCAGAGACCCAGTACTTC. Its protein is CTSRAPETQYF. The V call is TRBV1, the J call TRBJ2-5; the table's D gene call, TRBD2, was not cross checked with the DNA. TRBV1 is a pseudogene locus. This CDR3 contains 11 residues.

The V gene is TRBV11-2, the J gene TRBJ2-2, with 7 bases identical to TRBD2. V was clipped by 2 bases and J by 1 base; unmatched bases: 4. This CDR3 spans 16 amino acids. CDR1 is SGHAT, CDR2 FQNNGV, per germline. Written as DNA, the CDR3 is TGTGCCAGCAGCTTACTGCGGGGGAAGAACACCGGGGAGCTGTTTTTT. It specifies CASSLLRGKNTGELFF.

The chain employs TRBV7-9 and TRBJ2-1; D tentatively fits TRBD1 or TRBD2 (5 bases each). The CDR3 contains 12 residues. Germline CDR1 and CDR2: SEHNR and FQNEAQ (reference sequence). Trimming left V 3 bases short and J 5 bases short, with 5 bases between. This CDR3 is CASSLGDNEQFF. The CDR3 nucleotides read TGTGCCAGCAGCTTGGGGGACAATGAGCAGTTCTTC.

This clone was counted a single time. The CDR3 is CASSARVRGAGEQYF. As DNA, the CDR3 is TGTGCCAGCAGCGCCCGAGTCCGAGGGGCAGGCGAGCAGTACTTC. The chain is built from TRBV5-5 and TRBJ2-7, with D possibly called TRBD1 or TRBD2 (5 bases each). The CDR3 spans 15 residues. V lost 4 bases and J 6 bases, leaving 20 bases between the germline ends. The germline V gene has CDR1 SGHKS and CDR2 YYEKEE (reference sequence).

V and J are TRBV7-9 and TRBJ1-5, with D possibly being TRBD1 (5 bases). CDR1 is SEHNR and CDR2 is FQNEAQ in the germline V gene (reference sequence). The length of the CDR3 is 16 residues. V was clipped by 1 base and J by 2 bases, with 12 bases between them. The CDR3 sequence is CASSLVGRDGNQPQHF. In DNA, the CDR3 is TGTGCCAGCAGCTTAGTAGGCAGGGACGGCAATCAGCCCCAGCATTTT.

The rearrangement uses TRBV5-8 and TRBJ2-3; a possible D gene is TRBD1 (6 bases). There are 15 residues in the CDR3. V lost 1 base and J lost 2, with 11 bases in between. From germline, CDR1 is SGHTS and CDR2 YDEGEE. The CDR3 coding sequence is TGTGCCAGCAGCTTGCTAGGGGGAACCACAGATACGCAGTATTTT. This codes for CASSLLGGTTDTQYF.

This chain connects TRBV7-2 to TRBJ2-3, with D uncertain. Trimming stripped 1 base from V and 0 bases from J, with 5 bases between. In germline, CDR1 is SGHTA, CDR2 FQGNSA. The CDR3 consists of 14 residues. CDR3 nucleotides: TGTGCCAGCAGCTTAGGCGATAGCACAGATACGCAGTATTTT. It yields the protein CASSLGDSTDTQYF.

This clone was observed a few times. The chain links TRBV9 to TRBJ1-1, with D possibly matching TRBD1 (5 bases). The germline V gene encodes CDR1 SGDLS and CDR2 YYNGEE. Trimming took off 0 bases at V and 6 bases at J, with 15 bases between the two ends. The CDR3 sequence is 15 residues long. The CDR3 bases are TGTGCCAGCAGCGTAGAGTCATCGGGGGATCCTGAAGCTTTCTTT. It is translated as CASSVESSGDPEAFF.